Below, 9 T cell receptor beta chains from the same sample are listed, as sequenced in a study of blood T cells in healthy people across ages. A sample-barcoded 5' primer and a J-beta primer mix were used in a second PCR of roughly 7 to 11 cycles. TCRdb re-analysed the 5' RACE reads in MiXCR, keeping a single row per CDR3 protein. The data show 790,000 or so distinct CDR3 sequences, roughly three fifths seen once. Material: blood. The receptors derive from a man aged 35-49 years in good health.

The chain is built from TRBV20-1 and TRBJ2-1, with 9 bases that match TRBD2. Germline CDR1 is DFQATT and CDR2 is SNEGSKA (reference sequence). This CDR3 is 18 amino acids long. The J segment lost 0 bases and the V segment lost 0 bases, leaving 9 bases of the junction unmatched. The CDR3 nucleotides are TGCAGTGCTAGAGATTATGGGGCTAGCGGGAACTCCTACAATGAGCAGTTCTTC. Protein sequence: CSARDYGASGNSYNEQFF.

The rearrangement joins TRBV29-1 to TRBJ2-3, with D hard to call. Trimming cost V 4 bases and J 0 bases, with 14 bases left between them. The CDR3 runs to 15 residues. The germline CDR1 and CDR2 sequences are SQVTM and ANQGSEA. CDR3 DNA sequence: TGCAGCGTTGTGGCGACCGGCCCTAGCACAGATACGCAGTATTTT. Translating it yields CSVVATGPSTDTQYF.

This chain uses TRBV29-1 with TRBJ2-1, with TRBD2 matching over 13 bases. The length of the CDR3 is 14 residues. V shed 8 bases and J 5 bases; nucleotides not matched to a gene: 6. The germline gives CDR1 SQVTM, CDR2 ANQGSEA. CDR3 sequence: CSYPTSGRNNEQFF. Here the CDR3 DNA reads TGCAGCTACCCGACTAGCGGGAGGAACAATGAGCAGTTCTTC.

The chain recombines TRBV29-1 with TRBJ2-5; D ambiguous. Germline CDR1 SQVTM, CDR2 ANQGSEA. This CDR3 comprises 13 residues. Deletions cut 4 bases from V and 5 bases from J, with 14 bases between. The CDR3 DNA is TGCAGCGTTGCCGCCGTGGGATCGGAGACCCAGTACTTC. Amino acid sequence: CSVAAVGSETQYF.

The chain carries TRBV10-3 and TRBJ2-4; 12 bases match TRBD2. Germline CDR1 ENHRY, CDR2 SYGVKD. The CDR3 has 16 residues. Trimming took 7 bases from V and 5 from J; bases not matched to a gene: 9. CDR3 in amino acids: CAIMTDRTSGENIQYF. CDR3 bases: TGTGCCATCATGACAGATAGGACTAGCGGGGAAAACATTCAGTACTTC.

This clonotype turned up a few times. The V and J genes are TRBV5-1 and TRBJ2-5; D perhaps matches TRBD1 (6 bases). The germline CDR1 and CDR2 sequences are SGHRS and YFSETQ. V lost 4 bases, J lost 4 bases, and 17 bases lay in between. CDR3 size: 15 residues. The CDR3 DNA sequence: TGCGCCAGCAGCGGATCAGGGGCCACCATAGAGACCCAGTACTTC. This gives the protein CASSGSGATIETQYF.

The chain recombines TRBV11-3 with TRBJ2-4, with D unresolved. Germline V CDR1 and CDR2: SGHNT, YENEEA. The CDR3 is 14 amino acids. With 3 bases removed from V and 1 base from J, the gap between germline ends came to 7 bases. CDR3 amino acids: CASSFRRAKNIQYF. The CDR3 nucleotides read TGTGCCAGCAGCTTTAGAAGGGCCAAAAACATTCAGTACTTC.

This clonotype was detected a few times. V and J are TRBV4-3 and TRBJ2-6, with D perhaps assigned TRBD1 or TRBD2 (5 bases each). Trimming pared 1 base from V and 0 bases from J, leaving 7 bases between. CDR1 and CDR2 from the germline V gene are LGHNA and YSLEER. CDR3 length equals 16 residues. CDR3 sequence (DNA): TGCGCCAGCAGCCAAGGGGGGTTCTCTGGGGCCAACGTCCTGACTTTC. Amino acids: CASSQGGFSGANVLTF.

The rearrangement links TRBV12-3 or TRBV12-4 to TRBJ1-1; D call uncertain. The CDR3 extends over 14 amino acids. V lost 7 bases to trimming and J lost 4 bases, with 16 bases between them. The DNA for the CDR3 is TGTGCCAGCACAACCCTAGGGAGGTTCACTGAAGCTTTCTTT. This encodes CASTTLGRFTEAFF.